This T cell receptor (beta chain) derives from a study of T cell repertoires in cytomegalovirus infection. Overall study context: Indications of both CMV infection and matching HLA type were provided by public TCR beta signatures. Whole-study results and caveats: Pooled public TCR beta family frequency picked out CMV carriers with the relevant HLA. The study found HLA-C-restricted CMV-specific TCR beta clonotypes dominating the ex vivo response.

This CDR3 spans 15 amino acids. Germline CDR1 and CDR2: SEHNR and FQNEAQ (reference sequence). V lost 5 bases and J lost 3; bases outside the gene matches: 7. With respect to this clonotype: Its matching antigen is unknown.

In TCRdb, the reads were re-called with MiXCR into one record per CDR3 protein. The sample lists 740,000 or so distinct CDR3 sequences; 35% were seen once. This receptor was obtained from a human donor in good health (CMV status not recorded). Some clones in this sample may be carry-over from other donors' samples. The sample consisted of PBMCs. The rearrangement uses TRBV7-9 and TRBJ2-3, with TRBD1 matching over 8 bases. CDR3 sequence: CASSPPDRATDTQYF. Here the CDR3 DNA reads TGTGCCAGCAGCCCACCGGACAGGGCGACAGATACGCAGTATTTT.